Listed here are 18 T cell receptor beta chains from one sample, sequenced in a study of T-cell reconstitution after alpha-beta-depleted transplantation in children. Using unique molecular identifiers, the investigators prepared the TCRbeta library. A single record per CDR3 protein comes from TCRdb applying MiXCR to the PCR reads. Of over 200,000 distinct CDR3 sequences listed, approximately 9% are singletons. The sample consisted of PBMCs from the stem cell graft donor, taken from the stem cell graft. These receptors were collected from a human donor who donated a stem cell graft to a child with acute lymphoblastic leukemia.

This clonotype was recorded a few times. One end of the junction does not line up with germline, which may come from a read error. The rearrangement uses TRBV7-2 and TRBJ2-7, with D uncertain. CDR3 length: 12 residues. Germline V gene data show CDR1 as SGHTA and CDR2 as FQGNSA. The CDR3 region has the DNA TGTGCCAGCAGCTTTGGTAATAGTGTGACGAACTTC. As protein: CASSFGNSVTNF.

V is TRBV11-2 and J is TRBJ2-3; D uncertain. Per the germline V gene, CDR1 is SGHAT and CDR2 is FQNNGV. Trimming left V 3 bases short and J 2 bases short, with 18 bases between. CDR3 length: 17 residues. CDR3 DNA: TGTGCCAGCAGCTTGATGCCCGCCGGTGGTTACACAGATACGCAGTATTTT. This sequence encodes CASSLMPAGGYTDTQYF.

This clonotype was seen once. The gene calls are TRBV25-1 and TRBJ1-2; D might be TRBD1 (6 bases). With 2 bases removed from V and 6 bases from J, the gap between germline ends came to 13 bases. Germline lookup yields CDR1 MGHDK and CDR2 SYGVNS. The CDR3 is 14 residues long. Written as DNA, the CDR3 is TGTGCCAGCAGTGAACCCTCTAGGGGGGATGGCTACACCTTC. Protein: CASSEPSRGDGYTF.

This clonotype was counted at least ten times. This rearrangement joins TRBV20-1 to TRBJ1-5; D not certain. Germline loops: CDR1 DFQATT, CDR2 SNEGSKA (reference sequence). Deletions cut 6 bases from V and 6 bases from J, with 24 bases between. This CDR3 is 16 amino acids long. The CDR3 reads CSARPSWEMAGQPQHF. DNA for the CDR3: TGCAGTGCCCGACCTTCTTGGGAAATGGCGGGTCAGCCCCAGCATTTT.

This clonotype was recorded many times. The rearrangement joins TRBV14 to TRBJ2-2; D not resolved. Germline V CDR1 and CDR2: SGHDN, FVKESK. V gave up 5 bases and J gave up 7 bases, with 8 bases separating them. The CDR3 is made up of 12 amino acids. DNA of the CDR3: TGTGCCAGCAGCACCCGAAGCGGGGAGCTGTTTTTT. It translates to CASSTRSGELFF. Combining the CDR3 with reference TRBV14 and TRBJ2-2 gives the whole variable domain EAGVTQFPSHSVIEKGQTVTLRCDPISGHDNLYWYRRVMGKEIKFLLHFVKESKQDESGMPNNRFLAERTGGTYSTLKVQPAELEDSGVYFCASSTRSGELFFGEGSRLTVL.

This clonotype was observed a handful of times. The gene calls are TRBV3-1 and TRBJ2-5; 8 positions match TRBD2. The germline gives CDR1 LGHDT, CDR2 YNNKEL (reference sequence). The CDR3 totals 17 residues. V was pared by 3 bases and J by 1 base, with 10 bases of the junction left unmatched. The CDR3 loop reads CASSHKFRAGAQETQYF. The CDR3 bases are TGTGCCAGCAGCCATAAGTTTCGAGCGGGGGCCCAAGAGACCCAGTACTTC.

There are a few counts of this clonotype. The rearrangement links TRBV3-1 to TRBJ1-4; D is undetermined. The length of the CDR3 is 15 residues. The germline CDR1 and CDR2 sequences are LGHDT and YNNKEL (reference sequence). The V and J ends lost 3 bases and 2 bases respectively, with 10 bases between them. Here the CDR3 reads CASSQSLSTNEKLFF. The CDR3 region has the DNA TGTGCCAGCAGCCAGTCTCTCAGTACTAATGAAAAACTGTTTTTT.

This clonotype turned up a few times. The chain carries TRBV6-2 or TRBV6-3 and TRBJ1-2; TRBD1 matches at 9 bases. This CDR3 has 17 residues. Germline V lookup: CDR1 MNHEY, CDR2 SVGEGT. J gave up 5 bases and V 5 bases, and 15 bases lay outside the gene matches. CDR3 amino acids: CASSPRLRPGQGYGYTF. Written as DNA, the CDR3 is TGTGCCAGCAGTCCCCGCCTCCGACCGGGACAGGGTTATGGCTACACCTTC.

This chain connects TRBV5-1 to TRBJ1-1; 7 bases match TRBD1. Trimming at V came to 3 bases and at J to 2 bases, leaving 13 bases not matched to a gene. Germline V lookup: CDR1 SGHRS, CDR2 YFSETQ. The CDR3 totals 17 residues. The DNA for the CDR3 is TGCGCCAGCAGCTCACAGAAACCGGGACAGATAAACACTGAAGCTTTCTTT. It codes for CASSSQKPGQINTEAFF.

This clonotype was recorded at least ten times. Sequence at one end of the junction differs from germline and may be a read error. The chain couples TRBV9 to TRBJ2-1; D is undetermined. Looked up from germline, CDR1 is SGDLS and CDR2 is YYNGEE. The CDR3 has 14 amino acids. CDR3 DNA: TGTGCCAGCAGCACATCAACATCCTCCAATGAGCAGTTCTTC. Translated: CASSTSTSSNEQFF.

This clonotype occurred many times. CDR3 nucleotide sequence: TGCGCCAGCAGCCGGGACTATTCCAATGAGCAGTTCTTC. Translating it yields CASSRDYSNEQFF. V gene TRBV5-1 combines with J gene TRBJ2-1; 7 bases align to TRBD2. The CDR3 covers 13 residues. J lost 6 bases, V lost 4 bases, and 4 bases had no gene match. CDR1 and CDR2 (germline): SGHRS, YFSETQ.

The chain joins TRBV5-5 to TRBJ1-5; 11 bases fit TRBD1. This CDR3 is 17 amino acids long. CDR1 and CDR2 (germline): SGHKS, YYEKEE (reference sequence). V was pared by 4 bases and J by 0 bases, with 6 bases of the junction left unmatched. Written as DNA, the CDR3 is TGTGCCAGCAGCCGGACAGGGGGCGGTTATAGCAATCAGCCCCAGCATTTT. Amino acids: CASSRTGGGYSNQPQHF.

The chain employs TRBV7-8 and TRBJ1-6, with 7 bases lining up with TRBD1. The V and J ends lost 5 bases and 8 bases, in that order; junction bases with no gene match: 9. There are 15 residues in the CDR3. CDR1 SGHVS and CDR2 FQNEAQ come from the germline V gene. CDR3 coding DNA: TGTGCCAGCAGCCCTTTACAGGGGTTTGATTCACCCCTCCACTTT. Encoded protein: CASSPLQGFDSPLHF.

This clonotype was seen at least ten times. V usage is TRBV6-2 or TRBV6-3 and J usage is TRBJ1-1; a weak D match, TRBD1 (5 bases). Trimming left V 8 bases short and J 0 bases short, with 28 bases between. This CDR3 contains 19 residues. Germline CDR1 reads MNHEY; CDR2 reads SVGEGT. The DNA of the CDR3 is TGTGCCAGCCGACCTCACTCCGGGACCATGAAAAACCTGAACACTGAAGCTTTCTTT. It yields the protein CASRPHSGTMKNLNTEAFF.

This clonotype appeared many times. The V and J genes are TRBV11-2 and TRBJ2-7; TRBD1 might be the D (6 bases). V was trimmed by 3 bases and J by 13 bases, leaving 16 bases between them. The germline CDR1 and CDR2 sequences are SGHAT and FQNNGV. This CDR3 has 12 amino acids. The CDR3 DNA sequence: TGTGCCAGCAGCTTCGATCTAGGACAGCTATACTTC. Its translation: CASSFDLGQLYF.

This clonotype was seen just once. V usage is TRBV6-1 and J usage is TRBJ2-7; 7 nucleotides match TRBD1. V lost 6 bases to trimming and J lost 0 bases; unmatched junction nucleotides: 8. Germline CDR1 reads MNHNS; CDR2 reads SASEGT. This CDR3 region has 15 residues. CDR3 nucleotides: TGTGCCAGCAGACGTCAGGACAGGAGCTCCTACGAGCAGTACTTC. It codes for CASRRQDRSSYEQYF.

This clonotype was found many times. The chain recombines TRBV29-1 with TRBJ2-1, with D unresolved. Germline CDR1 is SQVTM and CDR2 is ANQGSEA. The CDR3 covers 10 residues. V was cut by 6 bases and J by 5 bases, with 5 bases left in between. The CDR3 reads CSVSNNEQFF. The CDR3 DNA is TGCAGCGTGAGTAACAATGAGCAGTTCTTC.

This clonotype has only a few counts. The rearrangement joins TRBV18 to TRBJ1-4; tentatively, D is TRBD1 (6 bases). The germline CDR1 and CDR2 sequences are KGHSH and LQKENI. This CDR3 has 19 residues. V lost 1 base and J lost 0, with 18 bases in between. CDR3 coding DNA: TGTGCCAGCTCACCACAGGGGGGAGGAGGAGCTGCAACTAATGAAAAACTGTTTTTT. Translation: CASSPQGGGGAATNEKLFF.